This entry concerns a single TCR beta chain. What this receptor recognizes is not known. Base qualities are not recorded, but no much larger clone differs from it by a single base. TCRbeta CDR3 regions were amplified from genomic DNA by means of the immunoSEQ Assay, a bias-controlled multiplex PCR. Turning to the authors' computational methods: Within the assay, amplification of reference gene primers was used to estimate how many nucleated cells each sample contained. To quantify the absolute abundance of each unique TCRbeta CDR3 rearrangement, sequence reads were collapsed and filtered. For each sample, productive Simpson clonality was calculated by taking the square root of Simpson's diversity index across productive rearrangements. Imported from immuneACCESS, the table was reduced by TCRdb to in-frame sequences with V and J called. These copies leave out some clones; in studies compared against another copy, an unresolved V gene accounts for under half, and the cause of the remainder is not known. The D gene and trimming were derived from the DNA, and the V and J assignments and clone size from that table. A total of over 25,000 clones appear in this sample, approximately 85% of them only once. The ten top clones hold about 23% of the sample.

The sample is drawn from a study of blood T cell repertoires in COVID-19 (dated by TCRdb to 2020 to 2022). About the investigation overall: Collaborator samples came from the United States, Italy and Spain and covered acute and convalescent phases of COVID-19. Subjects who had been exposed to COVID-19, were actively infected with it, or had recovered from it provided the deeply sampled blood TCRbeta repertoires that made up the dataset. The samples were drawn from two sources: the first 160 participants of the ongoing ImmuneRACE study, and 1,254 subjects contributed by 6 global collaborators. Sample metadata almost always included a de-identified subject ID, COVID-19 status, age in years and sex. Where HLA class I and class II types were available, the types were taken from metadata supplied by the sample provider, not from assay-based typing. The material from the prospective study consisted of cDNA or gDNA derived from T cells, B-cell-depleted T cells, or PBMCs. The repertoires were released in a freely available public database meant as a resource for research on the immune response to SARS-CoV-2. Results the study describes overall, beyond this receptor: The amount of clinical and demographic metadata varied by source and participant and was provided uncurated.

For this chain, trimming is 3 bases at the V end and 4 bases at the J end, and the number of junction bases without a gene match is 3. The CDR3 runs 14 residues from the cysteine to the phenylalanine. CDR3 DNA is the only sequence kept; it has 42 bases, read in frame from the first base. CDR1 and CDR2, per the germline V gene, are SGHDT and YYEEEE. Each collaborating institution followed its own protocols to collect whole blood in K2EDTA tubes. For TCRbeta analysis, collaborators shipped samples in one of three forms: frozen whole blood, isolated PBMCs, or DNA extracted from either of those sample types.

The receptor comes from a human donor in a cohort sampled during active COVID-19. Sequencing was done on a sample of peripheral blood. The chain is assembled from TRBV5-6 and TRBJ2-1; the junction holds 8 bases that match TRBD1. The DNA sequence reads TGTGCCAGCAGCTCTGGACAGGGTTACAATGAGCAGTTCTTC. Its protein is CASSSGQGYNEQFF. This CDR3, with the reference TRBV5-6 and TRBJ2-1 proteins standing in past its ends, gives the full variable domain DAGVTQSPTHLIKTRGQQVTLRCSPKSGHDTVSWYQQALGQGPQFIFQYYEEEERQRGNFPDRFSGHQFPNYSSELNVNALLLGDSALYLCASSSGQGYNEQFFGPGTRLTVL.